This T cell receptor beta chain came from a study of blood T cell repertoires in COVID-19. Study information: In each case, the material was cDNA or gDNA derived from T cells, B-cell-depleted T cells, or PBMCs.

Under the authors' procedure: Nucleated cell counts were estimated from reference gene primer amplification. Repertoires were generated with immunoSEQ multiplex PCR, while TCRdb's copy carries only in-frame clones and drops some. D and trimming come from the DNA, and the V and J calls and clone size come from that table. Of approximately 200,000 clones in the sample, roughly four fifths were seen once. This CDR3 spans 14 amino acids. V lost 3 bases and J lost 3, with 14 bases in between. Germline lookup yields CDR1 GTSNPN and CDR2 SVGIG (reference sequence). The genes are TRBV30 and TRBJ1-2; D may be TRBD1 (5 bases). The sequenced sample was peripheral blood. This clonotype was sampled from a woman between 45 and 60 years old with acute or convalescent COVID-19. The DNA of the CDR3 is TGTGCCTGGAGCGTTGGACACTGGGACTATGGCTACACCTTC. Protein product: CAWSVGHWDYGYTF. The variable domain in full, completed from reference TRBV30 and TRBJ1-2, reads SQTIHQWPATLVQPVGSPLSLECTVEGTSNPNLYWYRQAAGRGLQLLFYSVGIGQISSEVPQNLSASRPQDRQFILSSKKLLLSDSGFYLCAWSVGHWDYGYTFGSGTRLTVV.